This T cell receptor (beta chain) was observed in a study of Graves' ophthalmopathy and Graves' hyperthyroidism. Study as a whole: Blood was drawn at initial diagnosis, before any treatment. Study observations and caveats: Discrimination between ophthalmopathy and stable hyperthyroidism by a 13-signature model showed 85% to 90% sensitivity and less than 84% specificity.

Ophthalmopathic donors had moderate-to-severe activity, CAS ≥3 and NOSPECS ≥4, with disease that had lasted under 3 months. Amplification from RNA transcripts yielded the TCR beta CDR3 regions. Investigators did first-round RT-PCR with HTBI primers, then second-round multiplex PCR. Using its own MiXCR run on the multiplex PCR reads, TCRdb lists one record per CDR3 protein. The table includes 200,000 to 250,000 distinct CDR3 sequences, about 22% detected once. CDR1 SEHNR and CDR2 FQNEAQ come from the germline V gene (reference sequence). This CDR3 spans 14 amino acids. V was pared by 6 bases and J by 7 bases, with 8 bases of the junction left unmatched. Ten or more counts support this clonotype. Its antigen is undetermined.

This rearrangement joins TRBV7-9 to TRBJ2-7; the match to TRBD1 covers 11 bases. The sequence derives from a woman between 50 and 59 years old with Graves' ophthalmopathy. Sequencing was carried out using peripheral blood. The CDR3 nucleotides are TGTGCCAGCAGACCGAGGACAGGGGGCAGTGAGCAGTACTTC. It codes for CASRPRTGGSEQYF.